This entry lists 30 T cell receptor beta chains sequenced from one sample in a study of cytomegalovirus exposure and HLA in healthy donors. A multiplex PCR was run with 60 Vbeta primers and 13 Jbeta primers. Clones were read by immunoSEQ multiplex PCR, and TCRdb kept only the in-frame ones, dropping some. The profile shows around 100,000 clones, roughly two thirds of them singletons. Sequencing input: PBMCs. These TCRs come from a man younger than 35 in good health and CMV-seropositive.

The chain carries TRBV7-9 and TRBJ2-1, with TRBD1 matching 12 bases. The J segment lost 6 bases and the V segment lost 5 bases, leaving 11 bases of the junction unmatched. Germline CDR1 reads SEHNR; CDR2 reads FQNEAQ (reference sequence). This CDR3 is 17 amino acids long. CDR3 nucleotide sequence: TGTGCCAGCAGCATATCCACCGGGACAGGGGGCATCAATGAGCAGTTCTTC. Translating gives CASSISTGTGGINEQFF.

This clone was found a few times. This chain joins TRBV7-2 and TRBJ2-2; 8 positions agree with TRBD2. The CDR3 sequence is 17 residues long. Losses at the gene ends were 3 bases for V and 4 bases for J; bases not matched to a gene: 10. Germline lookup yields CDR1 SGHTA and CDR2 FQGNSA. CDR3: CASSFGVLAGLTGELFF. The CDR3 DNA follows: TGTGCCAGCAGCTTTGGGGTCCTAGCGGGCCTCACCGGGGAGCTGTTTTTT.

This rearrangement joins TRBV5-1 to TRBJ1-1; the D gene is possibly TRBD1 (6 bases). Looked up from germline, CDR1 is SGHRS and CDR2 is YFSETQ. V dropped 5 bases and J dropped 2 bases, with 13 bases sitting between them. CDR3 size: 14 residues. The CDR3 sequence: CASRHGQPNTEAFF. In DNA form, the CDR3 reads TGCGCCAGCAGACACGGACAGCCCAACACTGAAGCTTTCTTT. The full variable domain, with the rest looked up from reference TRBV5-1 and TRBJ1-1, is KAGVTQTPRYLIKTRGQQVTLSCSPISGHRSVSWYQQTPGQGLQFLFEYFSETQRNKGNFPGRFSGRQFSNSRSEMNVSTLELGDSALYLCASRHGQPNTEAFFGQGTRLTVV.

The chain joins TRBV30 to TRBJ1-4; 7 bases map to TRBD1. Germline CDR1 reads GTSNPN; CDR2 reads SVGIG (reference sequence). CDR3 length: 13 amino acids. With V trimmed by 5 bases and J by 4 bases, 4 bases remained unmatched. CDR3 protein: CAWPGQLNEKLFF. The CDR3 bases are TGTGCCTGGCCGGGACAGCTTAATGAAAAACTGTTTTTT.

The chain links TRBV10-1 to TRBJ1-1; D possibly corresponds to TRBD1 (6 bases). V lost 5 bases and J 11 bases, leaving 15 bases between the germline ends. CDR3 length equals 12 residues. Germline CDR1 and CDR2: WNHNN and SYGVQD (reference sequence). The CDR3 loop reads CASSLQGDRAFF. The CDR3 DNA sequence: TGCGCCAGCAGTTTACAGGGTGATCGGGCTTTCTTT.

The V call is TRBV7-9, the J call TRBJ2-3; D might be TRBD2 (6 bases). V lost 11 bases and J 6 bases, leaving 15 bases between the germline ends. The CDR3 consists of 12 residues. Germline V CDR1 and CDR2: SEHNR, FQNEAQ (reference sequence). In nucleotides, the CDR3 is TGTGCCTTGATGACGGGGGTGGATACGCAGTATTTT. This gives the protein CALMTGVDTQYF.

J is TRBJ1-4 and V is TRBV5-1; 7 bases agree with TRBD1. CDR3 length equals 14 residues. Germline V gene sequence: CDR1 SGHRS, CDR2 YFSETQ. V lost 5 bases, J lost 6 bases, and 7 bases stayed unmatched. DNA of the CDR3: TGCGCCAGCAGGAAGGGGACAGACTATGAAAAACTGTTTTTT. Amino acid sequence: CASRKGTDYEKLFF.

The chain joins TRBV2 to TRBJ2-2; the match to TRBD1 covers 7 bases. The CDR3 has 14 amino acids. The junction had 2 bases not matched to a gene; V was cut back by 6 bases and J by 1 base. The germline V gene has CDR1 SNHLY and CDR2 FYNNEI. CDR3 residues: CASRRQGNTGELFF. CDR3 in DNA: TGTGCCAGCAGGAGACAGGGGAACACCGGGGAGCTGTTTTTT.

As to this clone: Sequence at one end of the junction differs from germline and may be a read error. This sequence joins TRBV18 and TRBJ2-5, with 9 bases that match TRBD2. This CDR3 comprises 16 residues. Germline CDR1 is KGHSH and CDR2 is LQKENI. In DNA form, the CDR3 reads TGTGTCAGCTCACCACCGACTGGGACTAGCAGGGAGACCCAGTACTTC. It is translated as CVSSPPTGTSRETQYF.

This chain links TRBV6-1 with TRBJ2-7; TRBD1 aligns across 7 bases. The junction had 3 bases not matched to a gene; V was cut back by 4 bases and J by 6 bases. The CDR3 extends over 12 amino acids. Per the germline V gene, CDR1 is MNHNS and CDR2 is SASEGT. CDR3 loop: CASSATGVEQYV. CDR3 sequence (DNA): TGTGCCAGCAGTGCAACAGGGGTCGAGCAGTACGTC.

The chain couples TRBV6-1 to TRBJ2-2, with D uncertain. There are 15 residues in the CDR3. The germline V and J ends were trimmed by 1 base and 1 base, with 7 bases remaining between them. Germline CDR1 reads MNHNS; CDR2 reads SASEGT. The CDR3 region is CASSEVHLNTGELFF. The CDR3 coding sequence is TGTGCCAGCAGTGAAGTACACCTGAACACCGGGGAGCTGTTTTTT.

The chain has TRBV5-1 and TRBJ2-3, with 13 positions matching TRBD2. The CDR3 extends over 13 amino acids. Germline CDR1 reads SGHRS; CDR2 reads YFSETQ. The V segment lost 0 bases and the J segment 14 bases; nucleotides outside the gene matches: 3. CDR3 sequence (DNA): TGCGCCAGCAGCTTGGAACTAGCGGGGGGGAGGTATTTT. It specifies CASSLELAGGRYF. Full variable domain (remainder filled in from reference TRBV5-1 and TRBJ2-3): KAGVTQTPRYLIKTRGQQVTLSCSPISGHRSVSWYQQTPGQGLQFLFEYFSETQRNKGNFPGRFSGRQFSNSRSEMNVSTLELGDSALYLCASSLELAGGRYFGPGTRLTVL.

The chain uses TRBV15 and TRBJ1-6; D not certain. Germline V CDR1 and CDR2: LNHNV, YYDKDF (reference sequence). Trimming removed 6 bases at V and 0 bases at J, with 9 bases between. There are 15 residues in the CDR3. The CDR3 sequence is CATRAAGSYNSPLHF. In DNA, the CDR3 is TGTGCCACCAGAGCTGCTGGCTCCTATAATTCACCCCTCCACTTT.

This chain links TRBV11-2 with TRBJ1-3; TRBD1 matches at 8 bases. The germline V gene encodes CDR1 SGHAT and CDR2 FQNNGV. The CDR3 contains 18 residues. With 5 bases clipped from V and 1 base from J, the junction kept 13 bases outside the gene matches. CDR3 sequence: CASSQALTGGTSGNTIYF. CDR3 coding DNA: TGTGCCAGCAGCCAGGCCTTAACAGGGGGGACTTCTGGAAACACCATATATTTT.

The count of this clone is one. The gene calls are TRBV5-1 and TRBJ1-2; no clear D. The CDR3 totals 17 residues. The germline CDR1 and CDR2 sequences are SGHRS and YFSETQ. The germline V and J ends were trimmed by 1 base and 1 base, with 17 bases remaining between them. CDR3 nucleotide sequence: TGCGCCAGCAGCTTGATCTACGCGGGATACCTTAACTATGGCTACACCTTC. It is translated as CASSLIYAGYLNYGYTF.

The chain uses TRBV6-4 and TRBJ2-2; a possible D gene is TRBD2 (5 bases). The germline V gene has CDR1 MRHNA and CDR2 SNTAGT. The CDR3 length is 14 residues. Trimming removed 4 bases from V and 3 bases from J, with 9 bases in between. The CDR3 sequence: CASSGEEDTGELFF. The DNA for the CDR3 is TGTGCCAGCAGTGGAGAGGAGGACACCGGGGAGCTGTTTTTT.

Remarks on this clone: Different DNA sequences within this sample yield the same CDR3. The chain couples TRBV5-1 to TRBJ2-2; 10 nucleotides line up with TRBD1. The CDR3 runs to 16 residues. CDR1 and CDR2 (germline): SGHRS, YFSETQ. Losses at the gene ends were 0 bases for V and 4 bases for J; bases not matched to a gene: 3. CDR3 nucleotides: TGCGCCAGCAGCTTGGGGCGGACAGGGGGCACCGGGGAGCTGTTTTTT. Protein: CASSLGRTGGTGELFF.

This sequence joins TRBV27 and TRBJ2-5, with 9 bases aligning to TRBD2. The CDR3 is made up of 16 amino acids. With V trimmed by 6 bases and J by 4 bases, 12 bases remained unmatched. From germline, CDR1 is MNHEY and CDR2 SMNVEV (reference sequence). CDR3 DNA sequence: TGTGCCAGCAGACATACAGCGGGGGGCTCAGTAGAGACCCAGTACTTC. It yields the protein CASRHTAGGSVETQYF.

The chain combines TRBV5-6 with TRBJ1-2, with 9 bases fitting TRBD1. The J segment lost 7 bases and the V segment lost 5 bases, leaving 9 bases of the junction unmatched. The CDR3 has 14 residues. CDR1 is SGHDT, CDR2 YYEEEE, per germline. The CDR3 DNA reads TGTGCCAGCAGATCACAGGGGGCTGGAGGTGGCTACACCTTC. This codes for CASRSQGAGGGYTF.

The chain couples TRBV27 to TRBJ1-2, with 7 bases fitting TRBD1. V shed 5 bases and J 7 bases; nucleotides not matched to a gene: 10. Germline CDR1 reads MNHEY; CDR2 reads SMNVEV (reference sequence). The CDR3 contains 14 residues. The CDR3 DNA sequence: TGTGCCAGCAGTAAACAGGGGCTCGGGGGTGGCTACACCTTC. It specifies CASSKQGLGGGYTF.

The chain uses TRBV25-1 and TRBJ1-5; 10 nucleotides align to TRBD1. This CDR3 has 13 residues. Germline loops: CDR1 MGHDK, CDR2 SYGVNS. The ends lost 8 bases at V and 3 bases at J; junction bases unmatched: 1. The CDR3 region has the DNA TGTGCCAGCGGGACAGGGGCCAATCAGCCCCAGCATTTT. Translation: CASGTGANQPQHF.

This clone was detected a few times. The V and J genes are TRBV5-4 and TRBJ2-3, with 7 bases that match TRBD2. CDR3 length: 14 residues. J gave up 5 bases and V 4 bases, and 7 bases lay outside the gene matches. CDR1 SGHNT and CDR2 YYREEE come from the germline V gene (reference sequence). CDR3 nucleotide sequence: TGTGCCAGCAGCATACCTGGGGGGGGAGATACGCAGTATTTT. Its protein is CASSIPGGGDTQYF.

The chain is built from TRBV6-6 and TRBJ2-3; 7 nucleotides match TRBD1. Germline loops: CDR1 MNHNY, CDR2 SVGAGI (reference sequence). This CDR3 is built from 15 residues. Trimming at V came to 8 bases and at J to 5 bases, leaving 13 bases not matched to a gene. The DNA of the CDR3 is TGTGCCAGCTCACCATCGGGACAGTCCATAGATACGCAGTATTTT. Translating it yields CASSPSGQSIDTQYF.

The rearrangement links TRBV5-1 to TRBJ2-1, with 10 bases fitting TRBD2. CDR1 SGHRS and CDR2 YFSETQ come from the germline V gene. The CDR3 consists of 17 residues. V lost 2 bases, J lost 4 bases, and 9 bases stayed unmatched. The CDR3 spells CASSFIYSGGPYNEQFF. For the CDR3, the DNA is TGCGCCAGCAGCTTTATTTATAGCGGGGGGCCTTACAATGAGCAGTTCTTC.

The J gene is TRBJ2-5, the V gene TRBV7-9; 7 bases are a match to TRBD1. Trimming took 5 bases from V and 4 from J; bases not matched to a gene: 4. The CDR3 length is 13 residues. Germline V gives CDR1 SEHNR, CDR2 FQNEAQ (reference sequence). The DNA of the CDR3 is TGTGCCAGCAGCCAGGGGGTCGGAGAGACCCAGTACTTC. It translates to CASSQGVGETQYF.

The chain combines TRBV5-1 with TRBJ1-4, with TRBD1 matching 8 bases. Germline-derived CDR1 and CDR2 are SGHRS and YFSETQ. CDR3 length equals 14 residues. After removal of 4 bases from V and 6 bases from J, the junction contained 5 bases not matched to a gene. CDR3 loop: CASSTDRAYEKLFF. As DNA, the CDR3 is TGCGCCAGCAGCACGGACAGGGCGTATGAAAAACTGTTTTTT.

The chain employs TRBV27 and TRBJ1-2; 9 bases agree with TRBD1. Germline lookup yields CDR1 MNHEY and CDR2 SMNVEV (reference sequence). The CDR3 totals 15 residues. V was pared by 5 bases and J by 4 bases, with 8 bases of the junction left unmatched. CDR3 residues: CASSGGTGLGYGYTF. The DNA for the CDR3 is TGTGCCAGCAGTGGAGGGACAGGGCTCGGCTATGGCTACACCTTC.

In nucleotides, the CDR3 is TGTGCCAGTAGGACTATCGGCACAGATACGCAGTATTTT. Translated: CASRTIGTDTQYF. V and J are TRBV19 and TRBJ2-3; D is possibly TRBD2 (5 bases). The CDR3 is 13 amino acids. The ends were cut back, 6 bases at V and 1 base at J, with 8 bases in the middle. Germline V gene data show CDR1 as LNHDA and CDR2 as SQIVND (reference sequence).

The V gene is TRBV29-1, the J gene TRBJ1-4; a weak D match, TRBD1 (5 bases). CDR1 is SQVTM and CDR2 is ANQGSEA in the germline V gene. V dropped 6 bases and J dropped 3 bases, with 11 bases sitting between them. The CDR3 loop spans 13 amino acids. The CDR3 region has the DNA TGCAGCGTCCCAGGGTTATCTAATGAAAAACTGTTTTTT. As protein: CSVPGLSNEKLFF.

V is TRBV4-1 and J is TRBJ2-3; no definite D call. From germline, CDR1 is MGHRA and CDR2 YSYEKL. V was pared by 4 bases and J by 4 bases, with 6 bases between. The CDR3 runs to 12 residues. The CDR3 sequence is CASSLIPDTQYF. CDR3 sequence (DNA): TGCGCCAGCAGCCTTATCCCAGATACGCAGTATTTT.